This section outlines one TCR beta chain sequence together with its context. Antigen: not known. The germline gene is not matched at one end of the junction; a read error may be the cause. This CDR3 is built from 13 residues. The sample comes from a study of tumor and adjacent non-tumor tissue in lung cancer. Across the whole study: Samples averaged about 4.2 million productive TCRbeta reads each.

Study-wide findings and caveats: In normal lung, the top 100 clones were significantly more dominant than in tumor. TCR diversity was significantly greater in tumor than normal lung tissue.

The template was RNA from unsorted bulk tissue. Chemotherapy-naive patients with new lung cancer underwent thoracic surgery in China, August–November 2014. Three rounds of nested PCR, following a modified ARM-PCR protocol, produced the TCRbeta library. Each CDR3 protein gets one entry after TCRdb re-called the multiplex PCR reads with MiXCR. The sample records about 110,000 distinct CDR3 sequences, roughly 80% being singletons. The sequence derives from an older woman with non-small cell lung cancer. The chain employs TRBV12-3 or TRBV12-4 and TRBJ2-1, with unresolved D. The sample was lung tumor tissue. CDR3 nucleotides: TGTGCCAGCAGTTGGTGGGTCTCCAATGAGGAGTTCTTC. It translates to CASSWWVSNEEFF.